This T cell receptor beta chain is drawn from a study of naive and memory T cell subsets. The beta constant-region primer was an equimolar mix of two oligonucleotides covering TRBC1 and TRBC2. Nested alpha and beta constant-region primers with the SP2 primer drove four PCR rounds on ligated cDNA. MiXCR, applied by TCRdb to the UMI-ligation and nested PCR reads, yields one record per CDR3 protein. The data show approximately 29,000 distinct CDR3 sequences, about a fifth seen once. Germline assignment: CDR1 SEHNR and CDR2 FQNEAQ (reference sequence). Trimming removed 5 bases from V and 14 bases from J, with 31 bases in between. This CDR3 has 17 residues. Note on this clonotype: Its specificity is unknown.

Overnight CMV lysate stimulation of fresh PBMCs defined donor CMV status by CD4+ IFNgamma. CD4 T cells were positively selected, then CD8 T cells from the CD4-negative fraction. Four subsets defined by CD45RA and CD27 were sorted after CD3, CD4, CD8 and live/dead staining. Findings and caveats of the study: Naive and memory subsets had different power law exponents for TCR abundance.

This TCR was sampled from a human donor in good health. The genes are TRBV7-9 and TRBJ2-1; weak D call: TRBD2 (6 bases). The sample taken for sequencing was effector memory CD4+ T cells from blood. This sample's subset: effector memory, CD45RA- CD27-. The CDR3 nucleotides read TGTGCCAGCAGCCCGATGGAGGGTATATTAGCACCGACGACAAAGTTCTTC. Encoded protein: CASSPMEGILAPTTKFF.